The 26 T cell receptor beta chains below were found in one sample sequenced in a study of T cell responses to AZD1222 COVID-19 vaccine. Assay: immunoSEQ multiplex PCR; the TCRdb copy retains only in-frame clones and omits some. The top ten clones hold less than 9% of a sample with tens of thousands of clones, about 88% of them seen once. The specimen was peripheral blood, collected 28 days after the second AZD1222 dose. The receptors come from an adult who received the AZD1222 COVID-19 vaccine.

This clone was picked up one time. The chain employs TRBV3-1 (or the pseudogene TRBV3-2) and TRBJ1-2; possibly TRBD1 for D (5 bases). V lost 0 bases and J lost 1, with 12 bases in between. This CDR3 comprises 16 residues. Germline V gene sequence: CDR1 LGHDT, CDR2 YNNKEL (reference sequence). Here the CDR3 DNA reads TGTGCCAGCAGCCAAGAAGGTACCGACAGTAACTATGGCTACACCTTC. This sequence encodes CASSQEGTDSNYGYTF.

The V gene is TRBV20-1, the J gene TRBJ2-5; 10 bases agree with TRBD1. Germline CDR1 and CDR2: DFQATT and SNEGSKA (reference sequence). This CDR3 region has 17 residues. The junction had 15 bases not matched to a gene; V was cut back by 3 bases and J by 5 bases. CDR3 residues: CSASNLLRTGGSETQYF. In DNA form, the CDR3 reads TGCAGTGCTAGTAATCTCCTTAGGACAGGGGGGTCGGAGACCCAGTACTTC.

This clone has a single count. CDR3 region: CASSSTGTENYGYTF. DNA for the CDR3: TGTGCCAGCAGTTCGACCGGGACGGAGAACTATGGCTACACCTTC. V is TRBV28 and J is TRBJ1-2; D is perhaps TRBD1 (5 bases). CDR3 size: 15 residues. Deletions cut 4 bases from V and 2 bases from J, with 14 bases between. CDR1 and CDR2 (germline): MDHEN, SYDVKM.

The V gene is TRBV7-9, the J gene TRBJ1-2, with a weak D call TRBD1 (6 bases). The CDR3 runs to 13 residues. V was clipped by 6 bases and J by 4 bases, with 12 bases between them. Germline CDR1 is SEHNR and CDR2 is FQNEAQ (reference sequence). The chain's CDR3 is CASRQTGVYGYTF. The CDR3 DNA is TGTGCCAGCAGGCAGACAGGTGTCTATGGCTACACCTTC.

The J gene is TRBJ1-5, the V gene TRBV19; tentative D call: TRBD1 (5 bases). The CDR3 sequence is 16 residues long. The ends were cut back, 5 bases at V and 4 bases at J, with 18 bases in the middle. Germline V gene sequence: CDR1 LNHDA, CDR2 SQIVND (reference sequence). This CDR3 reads CASSGHYSTRNQPQHF. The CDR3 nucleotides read TGTGCCAGTAGTGGACATTACTCAACGAGGAATCAGCCCCAGCATTTT.

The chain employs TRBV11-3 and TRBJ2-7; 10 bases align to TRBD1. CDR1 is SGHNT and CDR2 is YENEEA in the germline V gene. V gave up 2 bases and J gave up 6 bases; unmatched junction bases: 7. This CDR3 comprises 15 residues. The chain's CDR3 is CASSLRGTGVGEQYF. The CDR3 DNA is TGTGCCAGCAGCTTAAGGGGGACAGGGGTGGGCGAGCAGTACTTC.

The CDR3 DNA sequence: TGTGCCAGCAGCCAACGGGGGGGTTCCTACGAGCAGTACTTC. Residues: CASSQRGGSYEQYF. The chain joins TRBV4-2 to TRBJ2-7; 8 nucleotides line up with TRBD2. The CDR3 is 14 residues long. From germline, CDR1 is LGHNA and CDR2 YNFKEQ. J lost 1 base, V lost 2 bases, and 1 base had no gene match.

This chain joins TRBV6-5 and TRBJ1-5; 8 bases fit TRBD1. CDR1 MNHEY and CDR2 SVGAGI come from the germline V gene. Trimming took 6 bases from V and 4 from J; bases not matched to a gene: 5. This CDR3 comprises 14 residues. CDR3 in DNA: TGTGCCAGCAGGAGGACAGGGAGGAATCAGCCCCAGCATTTT. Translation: CASRRTGRNQPQHF.

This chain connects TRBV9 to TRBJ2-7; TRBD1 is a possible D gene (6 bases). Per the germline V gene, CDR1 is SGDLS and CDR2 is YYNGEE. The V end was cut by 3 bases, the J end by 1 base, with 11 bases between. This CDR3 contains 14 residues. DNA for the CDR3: TGTGCCAGCAGCGCCGGACAGAGATCCTACGAGCAGTACTTC. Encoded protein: CASSAGQRSYEQYF. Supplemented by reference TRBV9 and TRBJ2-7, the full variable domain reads DSGVTQTPKHLITATGQRVTLRCSPRSGDLSVYWYQQSLDQGLQFLIQYYNGEERAKGNILERFSAQQFPDLHSELNLSSLELGDSALYFCASSAGQRSYEQYFGPGTRLTVT.

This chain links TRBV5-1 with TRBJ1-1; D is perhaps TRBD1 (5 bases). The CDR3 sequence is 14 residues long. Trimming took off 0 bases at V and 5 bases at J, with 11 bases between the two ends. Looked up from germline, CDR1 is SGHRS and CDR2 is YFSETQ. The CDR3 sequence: CASSLEAGRTEAFF. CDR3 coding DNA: TGCGCCAGCAGCTTGGAGGCGGGGCGAACTGAAGCTTTCTTT. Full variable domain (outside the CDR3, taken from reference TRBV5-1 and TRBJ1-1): KAGVTQTPRYLIKTRGQQVTLSCSPISGHRSVSWYQQTPGQGLQFLFEYFSETQRNKGNFPGRFSGRQFSNSRSEMNVSTLELGDSALYLCASSLEAGRTEAFFGQGTRLTVV.

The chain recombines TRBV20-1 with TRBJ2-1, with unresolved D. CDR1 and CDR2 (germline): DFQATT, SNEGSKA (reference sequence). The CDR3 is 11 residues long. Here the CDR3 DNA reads TGCAGCGGCGGATCCTACAATGAGCAGTTCTTC. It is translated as CSGGSYNEQFF.

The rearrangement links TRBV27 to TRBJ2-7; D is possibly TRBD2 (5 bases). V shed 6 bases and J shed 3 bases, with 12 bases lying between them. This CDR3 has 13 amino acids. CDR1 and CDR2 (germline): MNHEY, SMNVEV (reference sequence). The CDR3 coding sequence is TGTGCCAGCAGCCAGGACTGGAGCTACGAGCAGTACTTC. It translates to CASSQDWSYEQYF.

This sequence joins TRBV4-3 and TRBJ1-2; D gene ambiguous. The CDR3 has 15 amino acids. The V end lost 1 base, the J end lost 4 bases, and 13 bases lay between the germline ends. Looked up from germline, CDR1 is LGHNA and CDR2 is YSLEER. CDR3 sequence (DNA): TGCGCCAGCAGCCAAGTGGGAGGGATTGGCTATGGCTACACCTTC. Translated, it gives CASSQVGGIGYGYTF.

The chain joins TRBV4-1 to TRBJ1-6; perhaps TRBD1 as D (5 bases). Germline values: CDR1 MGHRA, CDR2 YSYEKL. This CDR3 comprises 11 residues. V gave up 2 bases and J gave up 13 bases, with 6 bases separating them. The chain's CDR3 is CASSQWGPLHF. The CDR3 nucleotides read TGCGCCAGCAGCCAATGGGGGCCCCTCCACTTT.

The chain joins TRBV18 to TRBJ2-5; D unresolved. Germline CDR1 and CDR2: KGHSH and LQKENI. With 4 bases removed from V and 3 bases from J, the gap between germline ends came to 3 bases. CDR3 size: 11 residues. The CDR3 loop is CASSREETQYF. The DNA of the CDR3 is TGTGCCAGCTCACGCGAAGAGACCCAGTACTTC. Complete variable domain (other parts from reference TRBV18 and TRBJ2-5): NAGVMQNPRHLVRRRGQEARLRCSPMKGHSHVYWYRQLPEEGLKFMVYLQKENIIDESGMPKERFSAEFPKEGPSILRIQQVVRGDSAAYFCASSREETQYFGPGTRLLVL.

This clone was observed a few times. CDR3 DNA sequence: TGCGCCAGCAGCTACAGTGAGTCCTACACCGGGGAGCTGTTTTTT. Translating gives CASSYSESYTGELFF. The chain has TRBV5-1 and TRBJ2-2; unclear D gene. The V end was cut by 3 bases, the J end by 3 bases, with 12 bases between. The CDR3 loop spans 15 amino acids. Germline CDR1 is SGHRS and CDR2 is YFSETQ.

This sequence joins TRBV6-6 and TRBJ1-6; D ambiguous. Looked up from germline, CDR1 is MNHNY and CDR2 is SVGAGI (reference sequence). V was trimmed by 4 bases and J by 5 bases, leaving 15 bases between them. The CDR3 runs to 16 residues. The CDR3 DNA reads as TGTGCCAGCAGTTTTACCGGATCCGTTAATAATTCACCCCTCCACTTT. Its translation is CASSFTGSVNNSPLHF.

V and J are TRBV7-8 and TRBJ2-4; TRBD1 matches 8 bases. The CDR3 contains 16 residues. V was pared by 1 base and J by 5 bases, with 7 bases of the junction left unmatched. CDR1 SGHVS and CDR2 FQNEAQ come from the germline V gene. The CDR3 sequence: CASSLVGQGAENIQYF. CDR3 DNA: TGTGCCAGCAGCTTAGTTGGTCAGGGGGCTGAAAACATTCAGTACTTC.

Here the CDR3 reads CASSSYRSYEQYF. DNA for the CDR3: TGTGCCAGCAGTTCCTACCGCTCCTACGAGCAGTACTTC. The rearrangement uses TRBV7-6 and TRBJ2-7; no firm D call. This CDR3 is built from 13 residues. The V and J ends lost 6 bases and 0 bases respectively, with 9 bases between them. Germline loops: CDR1 SGHVS, CDR2 FNYEAQ.

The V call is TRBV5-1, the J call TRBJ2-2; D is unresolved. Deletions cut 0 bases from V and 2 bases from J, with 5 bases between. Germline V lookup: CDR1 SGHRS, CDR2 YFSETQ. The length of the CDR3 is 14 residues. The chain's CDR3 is CASSLAVNTGELFF. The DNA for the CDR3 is TGCGCCAGCAGCTTGGCCGTTAACACCGGGGAGCTGTTTTTT.

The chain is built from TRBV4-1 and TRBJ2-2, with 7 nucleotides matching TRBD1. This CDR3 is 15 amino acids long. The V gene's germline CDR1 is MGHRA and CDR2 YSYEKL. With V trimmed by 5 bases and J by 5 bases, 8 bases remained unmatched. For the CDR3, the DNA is TGCGCCAGCAGCTCGGGACAGCAGGGGACCGGGGAGCTGTTTTTT. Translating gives CASSSGQQGTGELFF.

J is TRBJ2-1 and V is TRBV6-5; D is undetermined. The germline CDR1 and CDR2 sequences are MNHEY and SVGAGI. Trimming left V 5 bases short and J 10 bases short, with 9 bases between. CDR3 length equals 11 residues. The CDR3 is CASSRTGEQFF. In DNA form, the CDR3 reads TGTGCCAGCAGTAGAACTGGGGAGCAGTTCTTC.

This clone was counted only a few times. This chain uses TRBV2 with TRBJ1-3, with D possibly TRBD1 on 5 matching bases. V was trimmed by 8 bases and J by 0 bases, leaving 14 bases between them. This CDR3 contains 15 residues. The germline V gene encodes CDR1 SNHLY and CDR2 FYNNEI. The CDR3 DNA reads TGTGCCAGCTCTAAAGACAGCAGCTCTGGAAACACCATATATTTT. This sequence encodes CASSKDSSSGNTIYF.

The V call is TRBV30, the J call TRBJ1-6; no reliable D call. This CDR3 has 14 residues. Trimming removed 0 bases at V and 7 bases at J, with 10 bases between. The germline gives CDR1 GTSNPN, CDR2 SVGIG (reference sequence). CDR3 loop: CAWSVKGRNSPLHF. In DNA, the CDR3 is TGTGCCTGGAGTGTAAAAGGGAGGAATTCACCCCTCCACTTT.

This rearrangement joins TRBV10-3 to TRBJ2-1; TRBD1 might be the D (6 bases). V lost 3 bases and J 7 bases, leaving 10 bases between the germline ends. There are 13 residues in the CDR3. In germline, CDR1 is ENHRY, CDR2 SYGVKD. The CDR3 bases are TGTGCCATCAGTGACCAACAGGGAAATGAGCAGTTCTTC. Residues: CAISDQQGNEQFF.

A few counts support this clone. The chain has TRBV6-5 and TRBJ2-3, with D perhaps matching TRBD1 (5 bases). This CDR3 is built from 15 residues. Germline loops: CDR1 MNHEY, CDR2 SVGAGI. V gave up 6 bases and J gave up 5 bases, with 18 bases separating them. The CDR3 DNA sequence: TGTGCCAGCAGCCTCCGTGACAGTGGAAGAGATACGCAGTATTTT. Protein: CASSLRDSGRDTQYF.